Following are 30 T cell receptor beta chains from one sample sequenced in a study of response to subunit inactivated influenza vaccine. TCRdb itself ran the RT-PCR reads through MiXCR, one entry per CDR3 protein. The sample holds roughly 790,000 distinct CDR3 sequences, approximately 22% seen once. The sample in question was PBMCs from blood, obtained roughly 5 days after vaccination. The receptors here all came from a man aged 45 to 65 who received an inactivated influenza vaccine.

In this sample, this clonotype turned up many times. The rearrangement uses TRBV6-5 and TRBJ1-1; D not certain. This CDR3 has 16 amino acids. CDR1 is MNHEY, CDR2 SVGAGI, per germline. Trimming shortened V by 2 bases and J by 5 bases, and 18 bases separated the two germline ends. This chain's CDR3 is CASSYGGELTGTEAFF. As DNA, the CDR3 is TGTGCCAGCAGTTACGGTGGGGAGCTTACGGGAACTGAAGCTTTCTTT.

In this sample, this clonotype turned up a few times. The chain links TRBV12-3 or TRBV12-4 to TRBJ2-1, with 10 bases lining up with TRBD2. V lost 6 bases, J lost 7 bases, and 6 bases stayed unmatched. CDR3 length: 14 residues. The CDR3 DNA follows: TGTGCCAGCAGCCTCAGCGGGAGGGTTAATGAGCAGTTCTTC. Translated, it gives CASSLSGRVNEQFF.

V is TRBV5-5 and J is TRBJ2-5; TRBD2 aligns across 9 bases. CDR1 and CDR2 from the germline V gene are SGHKS and YYEKEE (reference sequence). V was pared by 7 bases and J by 5 bases, with 12 bases of the junction left unmatched. The CDR3 is 15 residues long. CDR3 nucleotides: TGTGCCAGCCTTTTGGCGGGGGGGGCAATGGAGACCCAGTACTTC. As protein: CASLLAGGAMETQYF. Drawing the rest from reference TRBV5-5 and TRBJ2-5, the complete variable domain is DAGVTQSPTHLIKTRGQQVTLRCSPISGHKSVSWYQQVLGQGPQFIFQYYEKEERGRGNFPDRFSARQFPNYSSELNVNALLLGDSALYLCASLLAGGAMETQYFGPGTRLLVL.

Turning to this clonotype: The junction and the germline gene differ at one end; a read error may be behind it. This chain links TRBV6-2 or TRBV6-3 with TRBJ1-6; D uncertain. Germline CDR1 MNHEY, CDR2 SVGEGT. The CDR3 covers 15 residues. CDR3 coding DNA: TGTGCCAGCACCGACTTAGGGCCAAACAATTCACCCCTCTACTTT. Its translation: CASTDLGPNNSPLYF.

This clonotype showed up just a few times. This chain connects TRBV20-1 to TRBJ1-1, with D unclear. Germline lookup yields CDR1 DFQATT and CDR2 SNEGSKA (reference sequence). The CDR3 contains 14 residues. Trimming took off 6 bases at V and 4 bases at J, with 18 bases between the two ends. The CDR3 sequence: CSASHLRLGTEAFF. CDR3 bases: TGCAGTGCCTCTCATCTTCGATTGGGCACTGAAGCTTTCTTT.

This clonotype has more than one count but fewer than ten. The genes are TRBV11-2 and TRBJ2-1, with 9 nucleotides matching TRBD2. J was trimmed by 4 bases and V by 0 bases; bases with no gene match: 7. Germline lookup yields CDR1 SGHAT and CDR2 FQNNGV. The CDR3 length is 17 residues. The CDR3 loop is CASSLEPGLAEYNEQFF. In DNA, the CDR3 is TGTGCCAGCAGCTTAGAGCCGGGACTAGCAGAGTACAATGAGCAGTTCTTC. Variable domain in full (rest from reference TRBV11-2 and TRBJ2-1): EAGVAQSPRYKIIEKRQSVAFWCNPISGHATLYWYQQILGQGPKLLIQFQNNGVVDDSQLPKDRFSAERLKGVDSTLKIQPAKLEDSAVYLCASSLEPGLAEYNEQFFGPGTRLTVL.

This clonotype came up a few times. The CDR3 coding sequence is TGCAGTGCTAGGATAGGGCGGGAGGGCTACAATGAGCAGTTCTTC. This codes for CSARIGREGYNEQFF. The chain joins TRBV20-1 to TRBJ2-1; TRBD2 matches at 9 bases. The CDR3 covers 15 residues. Trimming at V came to 3 bases and at J to 3 bases, leaving 6 bases not matched to a gene. Germline values: CDR1 DFQATT, CDR2 SNEGSKA (reference sequence).

The J gene is TRBJ1-1, the V gene TRBV7-2; 8 nucleotides match TRBD1. This CDR3 is built from 14 residues. Looked up from germline, CDR1 is SGHTA and CDR2 is FQGNSA. V was clipped by 5 bases and J by 10 bases; unmatched bases: 12. CDR3 residues: CASSPGQGRLRAFF. CDR3 coding DNA: TGTGCCAGCAGCCCCGGACAGGGCCGGCTTCGAGCTTTCTTT.

V is TRBV28 and J is TRBJ2-7, with D tentatively TRBD1 (6 bases). CDR3 size: 14 residues. Germline CDR1 reads MDHEN; CDR2 reads SYDVKM. Trimming pared 5 bases from V and 5 bases from J, leaving 16 bases between. CDR3: CASSMTWGQDEQYF. CDR3 DNA: TGTGCCAGCAGTATGACCTGGGGGCAGGACGAGCAGTACTTC.

This clonotype was counted between two and nine times. The chain links TRBV12-3 or TRBV12-4 to TRBJ1-1; TRBD1 aligns across 8 bases. The CDR3 runs to 13 residues. V lost 7 bases and J lost 6; bases outside the gene matches: 7. As DNA, the CDR3 is TGTGCCAGCAAGACCTCAGGGGGCTCTGAAGCTTTCTTT. Translating gives CASKTSGGSEAFF.

This clonotype was recorded a few times. The V gene is TRBV29-1, the J gene TRBJ2-3, with D hard to call. The CDR3 extends over 12 amino acids. Germline loops: CDR1 SQVTM, CDR2 ANQGSEA. V was trimmed by 6 bases and J by 2 bases, leaving 9 bases between them. In DNA form, the CDR3 reads TGCAGCGTGTCCCGGTACACAGATACGCAGTATTTT. Encoded protein: CSVSRYTDTQYF.

This clonotype came up a few times. The gene calls are TRBV5-1 and TRBJ2-3; TRBD1 aligns across 7 bases. Germline loops: CDR1 SGHRS, CDR2 YFSETQ. Unmatched junction bases numbered 8, after V lost 4 bases and J lost 6 bases. This CDR3 spans 14 amino acids. CDR3 in DNA: TGCGCCAGCAGCCCGAGACAGGGTGGGGATACGCAGTATTTT. It codes for CASSPRQGGDTQYF.

In this sample, this clonotype turned up many times. The chain recombines TRBV12-3 or TRBV12-4 with TRBJ2-3, with D unclear. V lost 2 bases and J lost 9, with 12 bases in between. The CDR3 runs to 13 residues. The CDR3 DNA reads as TGTGCCAGCAGTTTACTGGTCCTGGGAACGCAGTATTTT. Translated: CASSLLVLGTQYF.

This clonotype has more than one count but fewer than ten. This chain uses TRBV20-1 with TRBJ2-6, with D tentatively TRBD1 (6 bases). This CDR3 region has 14 residues. From germline, CDR1 is DFQATT and CDR2 SNEGSKA (reference sequence). The V gene lost 6 bases and the J gene lost 4 bases, with 13 bases spanning the gap. CDR3 coding DNA: TGCAGTGCCACGGACAGTCCCGGGGCCAACGTCCTGACTTTC. This sequence encodes CSATDSPGANVLTF.

This chain joins TRBV27 and TRBJ2-1; unclear D gene. The V end lost 2 bases, the J end lost 9 bases, and 11 bases lay between the germline ends. CDR1 and CDR2 from the germline V gene are MNHEY and SMNVEV (reference sequence). The CDR3 consists of 13 residues. The DNA for the CDR3 is TGTGCCAGCAGTTTAAGACGGGTCGGTGAGCAGTTCTTC. Residues: CASSLRRVGEQFF.

The rearrangement links TRBV5-8 to TRBJ2-2, with D possibly TRBD1 on 5 matching bases. Trimming left V 5 bases short and J 1 base short, with 12 bases between. In germline, CDR1 is SGHTS, CDR2 YDEGEE. CDR3 length equals 15 residues. The CDR3 loop is CASRRDSRNTGELFF. The CDR3 bases are TGTGCCAGCAGACGAGACAGTCGGAACACCGGGGAGCTGTTTTTT.

J is TRBJ2-7 and V is TRBV12-3 or TRBV12-4, with a tentative D call TRBD1 (6 bases). V dropped 5 bases and J dropped 6 bases, with 14 bases sitting between them. The CDR3 has 13 amino acids. This CDR3 is CASSLLTGSEQYF. As DNA, the CDR3 is TGTGCCAGCAGTCTCCTGACAGGCAGCGAGCAGTACTTC.

The rearrangement links TRBV20-1 to TRBJ2-1; the D is unclear. Per the germline V gene, CDR1 is DFQATT and CDR2 is SNEGSKA (reference sequence). The ends were cut back, 5 bases at V and 0 bases at J, with 5 bases in the middle. The CDR3 is 12 amino acids. The CDR3, as DNA: TGCAGTGCTCAGTTCTCCTACAATGAGCAGTTCTTC. Encoded protein: CSAQFSYNEQFF.

J is TRBJ1-6 and V is TRBV6-1; D call uncertain. Trimming cost V 1 base and J 0 bases, with 10 bases left between them. The length of the CDR3 is 17 residues. Looked up from germline, CDR1 is MNHNS and CDR2 is SASEGT. Written as DNA, the CDR3 is TGTGCCAGCAGTGAAGGGGTGGTGAGCTCCTATAATTCACCCCTCCACTTT. Translated, it gives CASSEGVVSSYNSPLHF.

This clonotype occurred once. The V and J genes are TRBV11-2 and TRBJ2-6, with D possibly being TRBD2 (5 bases). Between the trimmed V and J ends, which lost 5 bases and 0 bases, there was a span of 14 bases. This CDR3 has 17 amino acids. Germline assignment: CDR1 SGHAT and CDR2 FQNNGV. The chain's CDR3 is CASSRGKGYSGANVLTF. CDR3 coding DNA: TGTGCCAGCAGCCGGGGAAAGGGATACTCTGGGGCCAACGTCCTGACTTTC.

Regarding this clonotype: One junction end does not reproduce the germline sequence, and a read error may be involved. The J gene is TRBJ2-1, the V gene TRBV6-1; the D is unclear. CDR3 length equals 14 residues. Germline V gene sequence: CDR1 MNHNS, CDR2 SASEGT. The CDR3 reads CASGEAFTYNEQFF. In DNA form, the CDR3 reads TGTGCCAGCGGTGAAGCCTTCACCTACAATGAGCAGTTCTTC.

This chain uses TRBV3-1 with TRBJ1-1; weak D call: TRBD1 (6 bases). V was clipped by 1 base and J by 1 base, with 10 bases between them. This CDR3 comprises 15 residues. Per germline, CDR1 LGHDT and CDR2 YNNKEL (reference sequence). The CDR3 is CASSQAQGRNTEAFF. CDR3 coding DNA: TGTGCCAGCAGCCAAGCCCAGGGGAGGAACACTGAAGCTTTCTTT.

This clonotype showed up just a few times. The V call is TRBV29-1, the J call TRBJ2-1; D perhaps matches TRBD1 (5 bases). Germline V gives CDR1 SQVTM, CDR2 ANQGSEA. The CDR3 runs to 14 residues. Trimming removed 4 bases at V and 2 bases at J, with 12 bases between. The CDR3 coding sequence is TGCAGCGTTGGATCCCAGGGCGCCTACAATGAGCAGTTCTTC. Protein: CSVGSQGAYNEQFF.

This clonotype was observed a few times. CDR3 in DNA: TGTGCCAGCAGTTTTTCAAAGGGAGAAAAACTGTTTTTT. This codes for CASSFSKGEKLFF. This chain connects TRBV6-5 to TRBJ1-4, with no clear D. CDR1 and CDR2 from the germline V gene are MNHEY and SVGAGI. CDR3 length: 13 residues. V was shortened by 4 bases and J by 8 bases, with 11 bases between the two germline ends.

This clonotype has more than one count but fewer than ten. The chain joins TRBV7-2 to TRBJ2-7, with 7 bases that match TRBD1. This CDR3 is 15 amino acids long. V gave up 5 bases and J gave up 5 bases; unmatched junction bases: 12. Per germline, CDR1 SGHTA and CDR2 FQGNSA. This chain's CDR3 is CASSPQTGPRDEQYF. In DNA, the CDR3 is TGTGCCAGCAGCCCACAGACAGGGCCCAGGGACGAGCAGTACTTC.

This clonotype has a handful of counts. V usage is TRBV28 and J usage is TRBJ2-3; 8 bases fit TRBD2. Germline V gene data show CDR1 as MDHEN and CDR2 as SYDVKM. V shed 3 bases, J shed 4 bases, and the junction held 9 bases outside the gene matches. The CDR3 loop spans 16 amino acids. The CDR3: CASSFNLAGRSDTQYF. In nucleotides, the CDR3 is TGTGCCAGCAGTTTCAACTTAGCGGGACGGTCAGATACGCAGTATTTT.

This chain uses TRBV3-1 with TRBJ2-5, with TRBD2 matching 9 bases. The trim removed 3 bases at V and 3 bases at J, leaving 2 bases unmatched. Germline V gives CDR1 LGHDT, CDR2 YNNKEL (reference sequence). The CDR3 contains 14 residues. The DNA for the CDR3 is TGTGCCAGCAGCCATGCGGGAGGGGAAGAGACCCAGTACTTC. Amino acids: CASSHAGGEETQYF.

The J gene is TRBJ2-7, the V gene TRBV19; no reliable D call. CDR1 LNHDA and CDR2 SQIVND come from the germline V gene (reference sequence). This CDR3 is built from 13 residues. Trimming pared 7 bases from V and 5 bases from J, leaving 15 bases between. The CDR3 loop reads CASTSRGLDEQYF. CDR3 nucleotide sequence: TGTGCCAGTACCTCACGAGGTCTCGACGAGCAGTACTTC.

Concerning this clonotype itself: The junction shows a germline mismatch at one end, possibly a read error. This chain joins TRBV7-9 and TRBJ1-4; D call uncertain. CDR1 and CDR2 from the germline V gene are SEHNR and FQNEAQ (reference sequence). The CDR3 totals 15 residues. DNA for the CDR3: TGTGTCAGCAGCCCCGGTGGGGTAACTAATGAAAAACTGTTTTTT. It specifies CVSSPGGVTNEKLFF.

The chain combines TRBV29-1 with TRBJ1-1; no firm D call. Germline CDR1 is SQVTM and CDR2 is ANQGSEA. Deletions cut 3 bases from V and 3 bases from J, with 14 bases between. The CDR3 totals 14 residues. CDR3 in amino acids: CSVENRGADTEAFF. The DNA for the CDR3 is TGCAGCGTTGAGAACCGGGGTGCGGACACTGAAGCTTTCTTT.